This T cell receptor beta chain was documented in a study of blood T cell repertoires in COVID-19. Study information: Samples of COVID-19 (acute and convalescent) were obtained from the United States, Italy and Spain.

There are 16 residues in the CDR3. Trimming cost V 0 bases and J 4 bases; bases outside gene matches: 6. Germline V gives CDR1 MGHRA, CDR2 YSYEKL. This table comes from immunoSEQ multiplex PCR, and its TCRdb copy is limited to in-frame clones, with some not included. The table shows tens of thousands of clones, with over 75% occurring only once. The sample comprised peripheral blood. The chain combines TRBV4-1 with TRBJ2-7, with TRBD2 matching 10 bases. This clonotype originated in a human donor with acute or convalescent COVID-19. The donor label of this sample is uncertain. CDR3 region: CASSQDQGLASYEQYF. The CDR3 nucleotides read TGCGCCAGCAGCCAAGATCAGGGACTAGCGAGTTACGAGCAGTACTTC.